This TCR beta chain was retrieved from a study of T-cell memory formation after mild COVID-19. Study as a whole: TCR clusters showed largely donor specificity. Findings and caveats of the study: Largely, contracting CD4+ clones fell within CM and EM, and contracting CD8+ clones within EMRA.

Only a few counts were recorded for this clonotype. As yet, its antigen is unknown. TCRdb itself ran the 5' RACE reads through MiXCR, one entry per CDR3 protein. Counted here are 150,000 to 200,000 distinct CDR3 sequences, 25% to 40% occurring once; the ten biggest clones make up more than 10%. The V end was cut by 2 bases, the J end by 8 bases, with 19 bases between. Germline lookup yields CDR1 GTSNPN and CDR2 SVGIG (reference sequence). The CDR3 runs 15 residues. The sequence derives from an adult woman who had mild COVID-19 (a few samples of this study predate the infection). Cell type and time point are not known. The sequencing input was PBMCs or a T cell subset sorted from them (not recorded which). The chain uses TRBV30 and TRBJ2-1, with a weak D call TRBD1 (5 bases). CDR3 bases: TGTGCCTGGAGTCCCGACAGACCGGCGTGGGATGAGCAGTTCTTC. As protein: CAWSPDRPAWDEQFF.